This entry is about one T cell receptor beta chain. The CDR3 extends over 14 amino acids. The germline CDR1 and CDR2 sequences are SEHNR and FQNEAQ (reference sequence). Trimming removed 6 bases from V and 5 bases from J, with 13 bases in between. The record originates from a study of control samples from healthy donors and cancer patients. Assay used: immunoSEQ multiplex PCR; TCRdb lists only in-frame clones, some missing. The sample shows roughly 370,000 clones, 90% of them seen only once. J is TRBJ1-4 and V is TRBV7-9, with D possibly being TRBD1 (5 bases). This receptor was taken from a man aged 35-49 years with head and neck cancer. Sequencing input: PBMCs. In DNA, the CDR3 is TGTGCCAGCAGTATAGTCGGGGGAAATGAAAAACTGTTTTTT. Encoded protein: CASSIVGGNEKLFF.